This T cell receptor (beta chain) was obtained from a study of T cell responses to AZD1222 COVID-19 vaccine. Points from the study as a whole: Baseline serology detected seropositivity in only 6 or 7 AZD1222 recipients. The donors showed a predominance of white British ancestry and of females, with possible underestimation of clonal diversity. Spike was spanned by vaccine-associated CD4 TCRs, with dominance at 160-218 and 743-854.

Only in-frame clones appear in the TCRdb table, and some are missing; sequencing was by immunoSEQ multiplex PCR. The data contain approximately 90,000 clones, over 70% of them seen just once; the ten biggest clones take up roughly 15%. This clone appeared a few times. Its matching antigen is unknown. The specimen was peripheral blood, collected on day 0 of AZD1222 vaccination. This sequence was found in an adult in good health.

CDR3 DNA: TGCAGCCCCTCCCGGCCCCTCCACTTT. The encoded protein is CSPSRPLHF. This rearrangement joins TRBV29-1 to TRBJ1-6; D not resolved. The germline V and J ends were trimmed by 8 bases and 13 bases, with 9 bases remaining between them. Per the germline V gene, CDR1 is SQVTM and CDR2 is ANQGSEA. The CDR3 has 9 amino acids.